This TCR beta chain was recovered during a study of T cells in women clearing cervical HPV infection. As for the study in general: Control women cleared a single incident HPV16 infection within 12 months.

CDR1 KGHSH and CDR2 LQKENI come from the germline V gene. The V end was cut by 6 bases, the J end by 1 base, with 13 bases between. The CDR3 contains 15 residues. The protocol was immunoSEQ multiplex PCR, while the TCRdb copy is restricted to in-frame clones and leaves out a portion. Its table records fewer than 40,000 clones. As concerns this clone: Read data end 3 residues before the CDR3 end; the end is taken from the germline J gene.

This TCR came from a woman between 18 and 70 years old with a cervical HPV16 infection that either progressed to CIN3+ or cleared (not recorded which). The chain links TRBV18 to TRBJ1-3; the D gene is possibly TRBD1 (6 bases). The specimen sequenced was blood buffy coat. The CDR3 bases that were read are TGTGCCAGCTCGCCTAACAGGGCGTCTGGAAACACC. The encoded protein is CASSPNRASGNT. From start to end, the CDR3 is CASSPNRASGNTIYF.